This TCR beta chain emerged from a study of cytomegalovirus exposure and HLA in healthy donors. Study summary: The roughly 100 million unique TCR beta sequences, from 150 million to 200 million T cells, were found by an earlier analysis. General observations from the study: Information on immune exposure was restricted to one variable (CMV serostatus). Several V segments, TRBV6-2 and TRBV6-3 among them, could not be told apart and were dropped. In a later analysis, across HLA loci, associated TCR counts were highest for DRB1, lowest for HLA-C.

Turning to this clone: Its antigen is undetermined.

This CDR3 has 15 residues. V lost 4 bases and J 8 bases, leaving 18 bases between the germline ends. The germline V gene encodes CDR1 SGDLS and CDR2 YYNGEE. The primer mix had 60 Vbeta and 13 Jbeta primers. Clones were sequenced by immunoSEQ multiplex PCR, and TCRdb holds only the in-frame ones, with some missing. The repertoire holds approximately 170,000 clones, over 75% seen once, with 1% to 1.5% in the top ten. The sample comprised PBMCs. The chain links TRBV9 to TRBJ1-4; D might be TRBD1 (5 bases). This clonotype was obtained from a man over 45 in good health and CMV-seropositive. The CDR3 region is CASSPRDFRIEKLFF. The CDR3, as DNA: TGTGCCAGCAGCCCCCGGGACTTCAGGATCGAAAAACTGTTTTTT.